The T cell receptor beta chain under discussion was sequenced for a study of T cells expressing NK-cell markers. Germline CDR1 and CDR2: SEHNR and FQNEAQ (reference sequence). The CDR3 length is 13 residues. No DNA is given; TCRdb re-called the 5' RACE reads and lists each CDR3 protein once. The specimen's table records 5,000 to 6,500 distinct CDR3 sequences. The source is a man between 18 and 35 years old in good health. Specimen: blood T cells: a sorted CD56 or NKG2C T cell subset, CD4+ or CD8+ T cells, or bulk PBMC T cells (not recorded which). V is TRBV7-9 and J is TRBJ2-5; the D gene TCRdb calls, TRBD2, cannot be checked with no DNA. The CDR3 loop is CASSQREGLTQYF. The full variable domain, completed using reference TRBV7-9 and TRBJ2-5, is DTGVSQNPRHKITKRGQNVTFRCDPISEHNRLYWYRQTLGQGPEFLTYFQNEAQLEKSRLLSDRFSAERPKGSFSTLEIQRTEQGDSAMYLCASSQREGLTQYFGPGTRLLVL.